This note documents a single T cell receptor beta chain sequence. Its specificity is not known. Sequencing was performed with immunoSEQ multiplex PCR; in TCRdb, only in-frame clones are kept and a portion is missing. This sample has 150,000 to 200,000 clones; 90% to 95% occur once, and the top ten carry roughly 10%. The sample originates from a study of T cell responses to AZD1222 COVID-19 vaccine. The study, taken as a whole, reports: It was only 6 or 7 AZD1222 recipients who were seropositive at baseline. Mapped onto spike, vaccine-associated CD4 TCRs spanned it and were dominant at 160-218 and 743-854. As reported, nearly half of all spike-specific TCRs target variant regions that are unmutated.

Between the trimmed V and J ends, which lost 2 bases and 1 base, there was a span of 14 bases. Germline CDR1 is MGHRA and CDR2 is YSYEKL. This CDR3 spans 17 amino acids. The clonotype was recovered from an adult in good health. This chain connects TRBV4-1 to TRBJ2-2, with D uncertain. Sequenced here: peripheral blood, sampled on day 0 of AZD1222 vaccination. DNA for the CDR3: TGCGCCAGCAGCCAAATCTACCCACACTGGAACACCGGGGAGCTGTTTTTT. As protein: CASSQIYPHWNTGELFF.